The 10 T cell receptor beta chains below were found in one sample sequenced in a study of blood T cell repertoires in COVID-19. TCRdb keeps only in-frame clones here, not all; method: immunoSEQ multiplex PCR. The sample shows roughly 200,000 clones, about 90% of them seen only once. The material sequenced was PBMCs or T cells enriched from blood (not recorded which). The origin of the receptors is a woman in her 30s with acute COVID-19.

This clone came up a few times. The rearrangement joins TRBV29-1 to TRBJ1-1; maybe TRBD1 (5 bases). This CDR3 region has 14 residues. Germline values: CDR1 SQVTM, CDR2 ANQGSEA. Trimming stripped 6 bases from V and 4 bases from J, with 18 bases between. The CDR3 nucleotides read TGCAGCGTCAGAATCCCAGGGTCGAGCACTGAAGCTTTCTTT. Encoded protein: CSVRIPGSSTEAFF.

The rearrangement joins TRBV5-8 to TRBJ2-3; weak D call: TRBD2 (5 bases). Germline V gives CDR1 SGHTS, CDR2 YDEGEE. This CDR3 has 20 amino acids. Trimming shortened V by 0 bases and J by 3 bases, and 26 bases separated the two germline ends. Written as DNA, the CDR3 is TGTGCCAGCAGCTTGGGTCCGGGATCCGGCGGGCAAAAATGGACAGATACGCAGTATTTT. Translation gives CASSLGPGSGGQKWTDTQYF. The entire variable domain, with the rest obtained from reference TRBV5-8 and TRBJ2-3, is as follows: EAGVTQSPTHLIKTRGQQATLRCSPISGHTSVYWYQQALGLGLQFLLWYDEGEERNRGNFPPRFSGRQFPNYSSELNVNALELEDSALYLCASSLGPGSGGQKWTDTQYFGPGTRLTVL.

The chain links TRBV7-6 to TRBJ2-1, with a weak D call TRBD2 (6 bases). Germline CDR1 is SGHVS and CDR2 is FNYEAQ. V was pared by 8 bases and J by 0 bases, with 14 bases between. CDR3 length: 15 amino acids. The CDR3 coding sequence is TGTGCCAGCGGCCCCCTAGCGCTCTCCTACAATGAGCAGTTCTTC. It codes for CASGPLALSYNEQFF.

The chain joins TRBV7-2 to TRBJ1-6; D is unresolved. The length of the CDR3 is 15 residues. The V end was cut by 4 bases, the J end by 10 bases, with 17 bases between. Germline V gene lookup returns CDR1 SGHTA and CDR2 FQGNSA. Here the CDR3 DNA reads TGTGCCAGCAGCTCCGAGGGTCAGAAAGACTCACCCCTCCACTTT. Protein: CASSSEGQKDSPLHF.

The chain carries TRBV5-5 and TRBJ1-2, with D possibly being TRBD1 (5 bases). Germline CDR1 is SGHKS and CDR2 is YYEKEE (reference sequence). The CDR3 extends over 16 amino acids. Deletions cut 1 base from V and 4 bases from J, with 17 bases between. The DNA for the CDR3 is TGTGCCAGCAGCTTGATTCCCGAACCAGGGCCCTATGGCTACACCTTC. Translating it yields CASSLIPEPGPYGYTF.

In DNA, the CDR3 is TGTGCCAGCAGCGTCACTGGGGAGCCAGCAACTAATGAAAAACTGTTTTTT. As protein: CASSVTGEPATNEKLFF. The J gene is TRBJ1-4, the V gene TRBV9; no clear D gene. The CDR3 covers 17 residues. V lost 2 bases and J lost 0, with 14 bases in between. Germline loops: CDR1 SGDLS, CDR2 YYNGEE.

Points on this clone: Its ends do not fully match the called genes, so a read error is possible. The chain has TRBV5-1 and TRBJ2-7; 8 bases agree with TRBD2. Per the germline V gene, CDR1 is SGHRS and CDR2 is YFSETQ. This CDR3 spans 14 amino acids. CDR3 sequence (DNA): TGCGCCAGCAGCTTGGAAGGCGGGGGGACGGTGAGCCTGTTC. It codes for CASSLEGGGTVSLF.

V and J are TRBV6-5 and TRBJ2-7; D is possibly TRBD1 (6 bases). Germline lookup yields CDR1 MNHEY and CDR2 SVGAGI. V was cut by 6 bases and J by 0 bases, with 12 bases left in between. This CDR3 has 14 residues. The CDR3 region has the DNA TGTGCCAGCAGCCGGACAGTCCCCTCCTACGAGCAGTACTTC. Translating it yields CASSRTVPSYEQYF.

This clone was seen a single time. V gene TRBV5-4 combines with J gene TRBJ2-7, with 8 nucleotides matching TRBD2. This CDR3 has 14 amino acids. The germline V gene encodes CDR1 SGHNT and CDR2 YYREEE (reference sequence). With 0 bases clipped from V and 3 bases from J, the junction kept 2 bases outside the gene matches. CDR3 DNA: TGTGCCAGCAGCTTGGAAGCGGGAGTCTACGAGCAGTACTTC. Translated, it gives CASSLEAGVYEQYF.

In this sample, this clone turned up a few times. Written as DNA, the CDR3 is TGTGCCACCAGGGGACAGGGGACCCGGTACGAGCAGTACTTC. Protein sequence: CATRGQGTRYEQYF. The chain has TRBV15 and TRBJ2-7; 10 bases line up with TRBD1. CDR1 and CDR2 (germline): LNHNV, YYDKDF (reference sequence). The CDR3 covers 14 residues. V dropped 6 bases and J dropped 4; count of bases not matched to a gene: 6.